The 2 T cell receptor beta chains listed next were all sequenced from one sample in a study of siplizumab effects on memory and regulatory T cells. In the mixed lymphocyte reaction, cells were cocultured for 5 to 7 days at 37°C. These TCRs are of unknown antigen specificity. The repertoire was sequenced with immunoSEQ multiplex PCR; TCRdb's copy has only in-frame clones and lacks some. Of 6,500 to 7,500 clones listed, approximately 34% are singletons. Sequenced: CFSE-low (dividing) CD8+ T cells sorted from an allogeneic mixed lymphocyte reaction. The source of these receptors is a human donor in good health; the cells came from an allogeneic mixed lymphocyte reaction.

This clone was picked up a small number of times. The V call is TRBV10-3, the J call TRBJ2-2; TRBD1 might be the D (6 bases). The V gene's germline CDR1 is ENHRY and CDR2 SYGVKD. The V and J ends lost 5 bases and 0 bases respectively, with 10 bases between them. The CDR3 consists of 15 residues. CDR3 coding DNA: TGTGCCATCAGTCCGGACAGCACGAACACCGGGGAGCTGTTTTTT. Translation gives CAISPDSTNTGELFF.

This chain uses TRBV4-2 with TRBJ2-7; tentative D call: TRBD1 (6 bases). The CDR3 contains 13 residues. Trimming took 6 bases from V and 3 from J, leaving 12 bases between them. CDR1 is LGHNA and CDR2 is YNFKEQ in the germline V gene. CDR3 sequence reads: CASSPTGLYEQYF. DNA for the CDR3: TGTGCCAGCAGTCCGACAGGCCTCTACGAGCAGTACTTC.